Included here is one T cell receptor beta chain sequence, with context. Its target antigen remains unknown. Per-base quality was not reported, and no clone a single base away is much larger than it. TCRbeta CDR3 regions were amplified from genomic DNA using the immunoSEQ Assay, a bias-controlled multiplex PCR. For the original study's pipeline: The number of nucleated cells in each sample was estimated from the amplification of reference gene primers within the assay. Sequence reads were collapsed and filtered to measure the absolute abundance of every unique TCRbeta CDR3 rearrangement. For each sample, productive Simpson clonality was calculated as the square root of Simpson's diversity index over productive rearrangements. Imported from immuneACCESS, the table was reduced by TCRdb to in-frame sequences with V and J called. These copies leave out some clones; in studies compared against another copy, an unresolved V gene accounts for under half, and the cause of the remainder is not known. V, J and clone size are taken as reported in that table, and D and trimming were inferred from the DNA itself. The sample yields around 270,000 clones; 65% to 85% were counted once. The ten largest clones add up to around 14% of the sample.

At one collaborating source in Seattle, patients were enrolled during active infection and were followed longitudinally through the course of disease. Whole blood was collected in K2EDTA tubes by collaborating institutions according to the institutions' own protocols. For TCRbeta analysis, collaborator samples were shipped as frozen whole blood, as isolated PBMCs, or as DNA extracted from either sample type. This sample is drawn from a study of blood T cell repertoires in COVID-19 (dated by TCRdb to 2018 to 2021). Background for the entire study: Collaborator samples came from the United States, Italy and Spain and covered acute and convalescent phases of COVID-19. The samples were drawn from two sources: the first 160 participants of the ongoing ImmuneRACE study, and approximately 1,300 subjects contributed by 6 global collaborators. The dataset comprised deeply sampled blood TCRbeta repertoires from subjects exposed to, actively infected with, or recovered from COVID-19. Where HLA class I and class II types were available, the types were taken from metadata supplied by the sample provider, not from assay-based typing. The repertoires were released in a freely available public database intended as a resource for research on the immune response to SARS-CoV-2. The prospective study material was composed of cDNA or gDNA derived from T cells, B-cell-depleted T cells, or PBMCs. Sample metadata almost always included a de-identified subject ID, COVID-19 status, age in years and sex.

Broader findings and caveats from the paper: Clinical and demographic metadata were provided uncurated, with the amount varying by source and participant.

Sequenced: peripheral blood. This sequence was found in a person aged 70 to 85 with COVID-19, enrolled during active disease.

The DNA reads as follows: TGTGCCAGCAGCCCACCCCCAGGGTTAAGCACAGATACGCAGTATTTT. It specifies CASSPPPGLSTDTQYF. The rearranged chain carries TRBV11-3 and TRBJ2-3, with a tentative D gene TRBD1 over 5 matching bases. V is cut by 5 bases and J by 0 bases, and the space between the germline ends is 15 bases. CDR1 SGHNT and CDR2 YENEEA were looked up in the germline V gene. There are 16 amino acids in the CDR3, from cysteine to phenylalanine inclusive. Here the CDR3 DNA is all that survives: 48 bases in frame from base 1. The full variable domain, completed from the reference TRBV11-3 and TRBJ2-3 proteins outside the CDR3, reads EAGVVQSPRYKIIEKKQPVAFWCNPISGHNTLYWYLQNLGQGPELLIRYENEEAVDDSQLPKDRFSAERLKGVDSTLKIQPAELGDSAVYLCASSPPPGLSTDTQYFGPGTRLTVL.